The rows below give T cell receptor beta chains drawn from one sample of a study of cytomegalovirus exposure and HLA in healthy donors. Data came from immunoSEQ multiplex PCR; TCRdb stores just in-frame clones and leaves some out. The sample comprises 95,000 to 150,000 clones, approximately 80% of which are singletons, and around 8.9% rests with the top ten. Material: PBMCs. The receptors derive from a young man in good health and CMV-seropositive. The CDR3 runs from the conserved cysteine through the conserved F or W. The D gene is left open where the match is weak. Size values are once, few and many counts, or a class for expanded clones, and some rows have none.

v_gene	j_gene	d_gene	abundance	CDR3aa	CDR3nt
TRBV2	TRBJ1-1	TRBD1	-	CASAYRGVNTEAFF	TGTGCCAGCGCCTACAGGGGTGTAAACACTGAAGCTTTCTTT
TRBV9	TRBJ1-4	TRBD1	few	CASSAGTGRAEKLFF	TGTGCCAGCAGCGCAGGGACAGGGAGGGCGGAAAAACTGTTTTTT
TRBV6-5	TRBJ2-2	-	-	CASTEAGELFF	TGTGCCAGCACGGAGGCCGGGGAGCTGTTTTTT
TRBV6-4	TRBJ1-1	-	-	CASSIEQGTEAFF	TGTGCCAGCAGTATTGAACAGGGAACTGAAGCTTTCTTT
TRBV25-1	TRBJ1-3	-	-	CASSDPAGPGGGNTIYF	TGTGCCAGCAGTGACCCGGCAGGCCCGGGAGGTGGAAACACCATATATTTT
TRBV5-5	TRBJ1-1	-	-	CASSREVGNTEAFF	TGTGCCAGCAGCCGTGAGGTGGGGAACACTGAAGCTTTCTTT
TRBV9	TRBJ1-5	-	-	CASSLTGNSNQPQHF	TGTGCCAGCAGCTTAACAGGTAATAGCAATCAGCCCCAGCATTTT
TRBV6-1	TRBJ1-4	-	once	CASSATVTNEKLFF	TGTGCCAGCAGTGCCACGGTGACTAATGAAAAACTGTTTTTT
TRBV12-5	TRBJ2-2	-	-	CASGSAGALFGELFF	TGTGCTAGTGGTTCAGCAGGGGCGCTTTTCGGGGAGCTGTTTTTT
TRBV12-5	TRBJ2-3	-	-	CASTPGLALNTQYF	TGTGCTAGTACCCCGGGCCTAGCTTTAAATACGCAGTATTTT
TRBV10-3	TRBJ1-5	-	few	CAISSTVGQPQHF	TGTGCCATCAGTTCTACAGTAGGTCAGCCCCAGCATTTT
TRBV13	TRBJ1-1	-	-	CASSLRIRGNTEAFF	TGTGCCAGCAGCTTACGGATTAGGGGGAACACTGAAGCTTTCTTT
TRBV11-2	TRBJ1-1	-	-	CASSLAQNTEAFF	TGTGCCAGCAGCTTAGCACAGAACACTGAAGCTTTCTTT
TRBV6-6	TRBJ2-1	-	-	CASSYSNQGSNEQFF	TGTGCCAGCAGTTACTCGAATCAGGGGTCGAATGAGCAGTTCTTC
TRBV25-1	TRBJ1-1	-	once	CASSLGGARNTEAFF	TGTGCCAGCAGTTTAGGAGGGGCTCGAAACACTGAAGCTTTCTTT
TRBV30	TRBJ1-5	-	-	CAWNRGFDQPQHF	TGTGCCTGGAATCGGGGATTCGACCAGCCCCAGCATTTT
TRBV13	TRBJ1-5	-	medium-sized	CASSLGFLNQPQHF	TGTGCCAGCAGCCTCGGGTTTCTCAATCAGCCCCAGCATTTT
TRBV27	TRBJ1-4	TRBD1	-	CASSSGQTGRYNEKLFF	TGTGCCAGCAGTAGCGGGCAGACAGGGCGGTACAATGAAAAACTGTTTTTT
TRBV6-4	TRBJ2-7	TRBD2	-	CASSESSGDTYEQYF	TGTGCCAGCAGTGAATCTAGCGGGGATACCTACGAGCAGTACTTC
TRBV25-1	TRBJ1-1	TRBD1	-	CASSELTGGRTEAFF	TGTGCCAGCAGTGAACTAACAGGGGGTAGGACTGAAGCTTTCTTT
TRBV9	TRBJ1-4	TRBD1	-	CASSALQGANEKLFF	TGTGCCAGCAGCGCCTTACAGGGGGCGAATGAAAAACTGTTTTTT
TRBV19	TRBJ1-6	-	once	CASSIRQANSPLHF	TGTGCCAGTAGTATTCGACAGGCGAATTCACCCCTCCACTTT
TRBV7-6	TRBJ1-4	TRBD1	-	CASSLGQGGVANEKLFF	TGTGCCAGCAGCTTGGGACAGGGGGGCGTAGCTAATGAAAAACTGTTTTTT
TRBV4-1	TRBJ1-5	-	-	CASSHNDREGQPQHF	TGCGCCAGCAGCCATAACGACCGGGAGGGTCAGCCCCAGCATTTT
TRBV5-6	TRBJ2-3	TRBD2	-	CASSRGLAGDLTDTQYF	TGTGCCAGCAGCAGGGGACTAGCGGGGGACCTCACAGATACGCAGTATTTT
TRBV30	TRBJ2-1	-	-	CAGEQGRFYNEQFF	TGTGCCGGCGAGCAGGGAAGATTCTACAATGAGCAGTTCTTC
TRBV7-9	TRBJ2-7	-	-	CASSSTDIYEQYF	TGTGCCAGCAGCTCCACGGACATCTACGAGCAGTACTTC
TRBV6-5	TRBJ1-2	-	few	CASSGGQTVYGYTF	TGTGCCAGCAGTGGCGGACAGACCGTCTATGGCTACACCTTC
TRBV13	TRBJ2-3	TRBD2	-	CASSSGTSPQYF	TGTGCCAGCAGCAGTGGGACTAGCCCGCAGTATTTT
TRBV5-1	TRBJ1-1	TRBD1	once	CASSPGQAITEAFF	TGCGCCAGCAGCCCGGGACAGGCGATCACTGAAGCTTTCTTT
TRBV29-1	TRBJ2-3	-	-	CSVGGSDTQYF	TGCAGCGTTGGGGGCTCAGATACGCAGTATTTT
TRBV6-5	TRBJ1-5	-	-	CASSWGGNQPQHF	TGTGCCAGCAGTTGGGGAGGCAATCAGCCCCAGCATTTT
TRBV7-9	TRBJ2-5	-	-	CASSSRGNQETQYF	TGTGCCAGCAGCTCGAGGGGGAACCAAGAGACTCAGTACTTC
TRBV2	TRBJ2-4	TRBD1	-	CASSPGTGFLAKNIQYF	TGTGCCAGCAGCCCCGGGACAGGGTTTCTAGCCAAAAACATTCAGTACTTC
TRBV5-6	TRBJ1-2	TRBD1	-	CASSTMGQETYGYTF	TGTGCCAGCAGCACTATGGGACAGGAAACCTATGGCTACACCTTC
TRBV10-3	TRBJ2-2	TRBD2	-	CAISGTSGGALPGELFF	TGTGCCATCAGCGGGACTAGCGGGGGGGCCCTTCCCGGGGAGCTGTTTTTT
TRBV2	TRBJ1-6	-	few	CASSDGGGTFYSPLHF	TGTGCCAGCAGTGATGGCGGAGGTACTTTCTATTCACCCCTCCACTTT
TRBV6-5	TRBJ2-3	TRBD2	-	CASSLASGGATDTQYF	TGTGCCAGCAGTTTAGCAAGCGGGGGGGCTACAGATACGCAGTATTTT
TRBV6-5	TRBJ2-2	TRBD1	-	CASSFSRDSLRELFF	TGTGCCAGCAGTTTTTCCCGGGACAGTCTGAGGGAGCTGTTTTTT
TRBV9	TRBJ2-2	TRBD1	-	CASSPLDRASGELFF	TGTGCCAGCAGCCCATTAGACAGGGCGTCCGGGGAGCTGTTTTTT
TRBV2	TRBJ1-2	TRBD1	-	CASSEGAGGSDGYTF	TGTGCCAGCAGTGAAGGCGCAGGGGGCAGCGATGGCTACACCTTC
TRBV10-1	TRBJ2-1	-	-	CASSEFQGLRSSYNEQFF	TGCGCCAGCAGTGAGTTCCAGGGTTTACGGTCGTCGTACAATGAGCAGTTCTTC
TRBV27	TRBJ1-5	-	-	CASSLSWGGRQPQHF	TGTGCCAGCAGTTTATCTTGGGGGGGGCGGCAGCCCCAGCATTTT
TRBV19	TRBJ2-7	-	-	CASSRSPFLTSGYEQYF	TGTGCCAGTAGTAGATCACCGTTTTTAACTTCTGGCTACGAGCAGTACTTC
TRBV28	TRBJ2-1	-	-	CASSLGGSAVNEQFF	TGTGCCAGCAGTTTAGGGGGGTCCGCGGTCAATGAGCAGTTCTTC
TRBV10-1	TRBJ2-1	-	-	CASSDLALGFHNEQFF	TGCGCCAGCAGTGACCTAGCCTTAGGTTTCCACAATGAGCAGTTCTTC
TRBV9	TRBJ2-2	-	-	CASSVRGAGELFF	TGTGCCAGCAGCGTAAGGGGTGCCGGGGAGCTGTTTTTT
TRBV7-9	TRBJ2-5	-	-	CASSPRGMGETQYF	TGTGCCAGCAGCCCTCGAGGGATGGGAGAGACCCAGTACTTC
TRBV4-2	TRBJ2-1	TRBD2	-	CASSQDLAGGYNEQFF	TGTGCCAGCAGCCAAGATCTAGCGGGGGGGTACAATGAGCAGTTCTTC
TRBV5-1	TRBJ1-2	-	-	CASSLITESLKRKGYTF	TGCGCCAGCAGCTTGATTACAGAATCCCTGAAGCGGAAAGGCTACACCTTC
TRBV28	TRBJ1-3	-	-	CASSSTGTPGGNTIYF	TGTGCCAGCAGTTCTACAGGGACACCTGGAGGAAACACCATATATTTT
TRBV5-1	TRBJ2-7	-	-	CASSFMGGANSYEQYF	TGCGCCAGCAGCTTCATGGGGGGGGCAAACTCCTACGAGCAGTACTTC
TRBV7-3	TRBJ2-1	TRBD2	few	CARRGGPNNEQFF	TGTGCCCGCCGGGGGGGGCCGAACAATGAGCAGTTCTTC